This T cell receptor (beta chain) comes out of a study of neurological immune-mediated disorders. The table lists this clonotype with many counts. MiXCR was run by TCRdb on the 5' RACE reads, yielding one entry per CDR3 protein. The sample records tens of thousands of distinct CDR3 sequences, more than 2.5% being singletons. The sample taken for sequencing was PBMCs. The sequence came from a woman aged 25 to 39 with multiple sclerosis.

For the CDR3, the DNA is TGTGCCAGCACTGAGGGATCCCTCTCCTACAATGAGCAGTTCTTC. Its translation is CASTEGSLSYNEQFF. This rearrangement joins TRBV7-6 to TRBJ2-1, with D perhaps TRBD2 (5 bases). Germline V lookup: CDR1 SGHVS, CDR2 FNYEAQ. This CDR3 is built from 15 residues. V dropped 7 bases and J dropped 0 bases, with 13 bases sitting between them.